The T cell receptor beta chain described here comes from a study of graft-versus-host responses after intestinal transplantation. General study findings and limits: When patients had graft-donor T cell macrochimerism, their allografts held high graft-versus-host to host-versus-graft clonal ratios.

V was cut by 1 base and J by 1 base, with 8 bases left in between. This CDR3 has 14 amino acids. Per germline, CDR1 SGHRS and CDR2 YFSETQ. Assay used: immunoSEQ multiplex PCR; TCRdb lists only in-frame clones, some missing. This repertoire shows 15,000 to 20,000 clones, roughly a third found once; its top ten account for about 2%. The V gene is TRBV5-1, the J gene TRBJ1-1, with D maybe TRBD1 (6 bases). The source was alloreactive CD4+ T cells from a mixed lymphocyte reaction culture, collected before transplantation. Subset noted: CFSE-low proliferating T cells sorted from approximately six-day pre-transplant mixed lymphocyte reaction (GvH or HvG direction). The receptor comes from a human patient who was an organ donor for intestinal transplantation. This CDR3 reads CASSLQGTNTEAFF. The CDR3 DNA sequence: TGCGCCAGCAGCTTGCAGGGGACGAACACTGAAGCTTTCTTT.